Below, 9 T cell receptor beta chains from the same sample are listed, as sequenced in a study of blood T cell repertoires in COVID-19 (dated by TCRdb to about 2020). The library relied on the immunoSEQ multiplex PCR assay. TCRdb retrieved this table from immuneACCESS and kept in-frame rearrangements only. Not all clones are present; in checked studies, unresolved V genes account for under half, and no reason is known for the remainder. The table for this sample lists 400,000 to 550,000 clones; roughly 90% of them were counted only once. The ten biggest clones cover around 4.4% of the sample. Sample: peripheral blood. These receptors were collected from a woman aged 30 to 39 with acute or convalescent COVID-19.

This rearrangement joins TRBV7-9 to TRBJ2-1, with 8 positions matching TRBD1. The CDR3 extends over 15 amino acids. Germline-derived CDR1 and CDR2 are SEHNR and FQNEAQ (reference sequence). The ends lost 3 bases at V and 7 bases at J; junction bases unmatched: 8. CDR3 in amino acids: CASSFGQGDENEQFF. The CDR3, as DNA: TGTGCCAGCAGCTTCGGACAGGGTGATGAGAATGAGCAGTTCTTC.

V gene TRBV9 combines with J gene TRBJ2-1; TRBD1 agrees at 7 bases. The CDR3 has 16 residues. J lost 5 bases, V lost 2 bases, and 10 bases had no gene match. Germline values: CDR1 SGDLS, CDR2 YYNGEE. The CDR3 DNA reads as TGTGCCAGCAGCGTTTTCCCGACAGGGACAAACAATGAGCAGTTCTTC. Protein: CASSVFPTGTNNEQFF.

This rearrangement joins TRBV2 to TRBJ2-1; 8 bases align to TRBD1. CDR1 is SNHLY and CDR2 is FYNNEI in the germline V gene. The CDR3 is 13 amino acids. The V gene end was trimmed by 4 bases and the J gene end by 7 bases; junction bases not matched to a gene: 3. This chain's CDR3 is CASSGDRRNEQFF. DNA of the CDR3: TGTGCCAGCAGTGGGGACAGGCGTAATGAGCAGTTCTTC.

This rearrangement joins TRBV27 to TRBJ1-2, with 9 positions matching TRBD1. The CDR3 consists of 15 residues. Trimming took 3 bases from V and 7 from J; bases not matched to a gene: 9. Germline V gene sequence: CDR1 MNHEY, CDR2 SMNVEV (reference sequence). CDR3 bases: TGTGCCAGCAGTTTCACAGGGGGCGCGTTGGGTGGCTACACCTTC. Translated, it gives CASSFTGGALGGYTF.

The chain is built from TRBV29-1 and TRBJ2-3; D is uncertain. CDR3 length: 14 residues. Trimming shortened V by 4 bases and J by 0 bases, and 11 bases separated the two germline ends. The germline V gene encodes CDR1 SQVTM and CDR2 ANQGSEA. CDR3 loop: CSVALTPSTDTQYF. Here the CDR3 DNA reads TGCAGCGTTGCCCTAACGCCTAGCACAGATACGCAGTATTTT.

The chain uses TRBV5-1 and TRBJ2-3; 9 positions match TRBD2. Per the germline V gene, CDR1 is SGHRS and CDR2 is YFSETQ. Trimming at V came to 0 bases and at J to 3 bases, leaving 2 bases not matched to a gene. The CDR3 consists of 15 residues. The CDR3 region is CASSLVAGVTDTQYF. CDR3 coding DNA: TGCGCCAGCAGCTTGGTAGCGGGGGTTACAGATACGCAGTATTTT.

The CDR3 is CSAEDRNTEAFF. Written as DNA, the CDR3 is TGCAGCGCAGAAGACAGAAACACTGAAGCTTTCTTT. The chain employs TRBV29-1 and TRBJ1-1; tentatively, D is TRBD1 (5 bases). Germline V gives CDR1 SQVTM, CDR2 ANQGSEA. V lost 7 bases and J 2 bases, leaving 11 bases between the germline ends. CDR3 length: 12 amino acids.

The chain links TRBV2 to TRBJ2-3, with 9 nucleotides matching TRBD1. The V and J ends lost 8 bases and 0 bases, in that order; junction bases with no gene match: 3. From germline, CDR1 is SNHLY and CDR2 FYNNEI. The CDR3 sequence is 14 residues long. The CDR3 DNA is TGTGCCAGCGTACAGGGGGCTAGCACAGATACGCAGTATTTT. Translation gives CASVQGASTDTQYF.

The rearrangement uses TRBV6-5 and TRBJ1-1, with TRBD1 matching over 7 bases. The V and J ends lost 8 bases and 0 bases, in that order; junction bases with no gene match: 0. The CDR3 runs to 12 residues. Germline assignment: CDR1 MNHEY and CDR2 SVGAGI. CDR3 bases: TGTGCCAGCGGACAGGTGAACACTGAAGCTTTCTTT. This sequence encodes CASGQVNTEAFF.